The 25 T cell receptor beta chains listed next were all sequenced from one sample in a study of blood T cells in healthy people across ages. Combining a sample-barcoded 5' primer with a J-beta primer mix, a second PCR ran for 7 to 11 cycles. TCRdb reprocessed the 5' RACE reads via MiXCR and lists one record per CDR3 protein. Of hundreds of thousands of distinct CDR3 sequences listed, approximately 43% are singletons. Sequencing used blood. These receptors originate from a woman between 55 and 75 years old in good health.

This clonotype came up a few times. J is TRBJ2-7 and V is TRBV4-2; 10 nucleotides agree with TRBD2. Germline trimming cut 4 bases from V and 2 bases from J; bases unmatched to any gene: 5. There are 15 residues in the CDR3. Germline V gives CDR1 LGHNA, CDR2 YNFKEQ. This chain's CDR3 is CASSRQAGGAYEQYF. The DNA of the CDR3 is TGTGCCAGCAGCCGACAAGCGGGAGGGGCCTACGAGCAGTACTTC.

The chain has TRBV5-6 and TRBJ2-4; D is undetermined. The J call may be mistaken, given a closer DNA end match to TRBJ2-7. The CDR3 runs to 15 residues. Germline V lookup: CDR1 SGHDT, CDR2 YYEEEE. The CDR3 coding sequence is TGTGCCAGCAGCTTGACTTGGAGCCCCCTTCTCGAGCAGTACTTC. This gives the protein CASSLTWSPLLEQYF.

In the case of this clonotype: A much larger clone differs from this one at a single base, so this may be a read error. The J gene is TRBJ1-5, the V gene TRBV5-1, with D unresolved. Between the trimmed V and J ends, which lost 5 bases and 4 bases, there was a span of 10 bases. The CDR3 sequence is 13 residues long. The germline CDR1 and CDR2 sequences are SGHRS and YFSETQ. The CDR3 region has the DNA TGCGCCAGCAGGCCTGACGGTAATCAGCCCCAGCATTTT. Amino acid sequence: CASRPDGNQPQHF.

V gene TRBV20-1 combines with J gene TRBJ2-3; 7 positions agree with TRBD1. Trimming removed 0 bases from V and 4 bases from J; junction bases left unmatched: 7. CDR1 and CDR2 (germline): DFQATT, SNEGSKA (reference sequence). The CDR3 is 15 amino acids. CDR3 nucleotide sequence: TGCAGTGCTAGAGAACGTTCACAGGGGCCAGATACGCAGTATTTT. Residues: CSARERSQGPDTQYF.

There are a few counts of this clonotype. J is TRBJ1-1 and V is TRBV7-6; the D is unclear. Trimming cost V 0 bases and J 2 bases, with 10 bases left between them. The CDR3 is 15 residues long. In germline, CDR1 is SGHVS, CDR2 FNYEAQ. The CDR3 here is CASSLASSGNTEAFF. CDR3 bases: TGTGCCAGCAGCTTAGCGTCGAGCGGAAACACTGAAGCTTTCTTT.

This chain joins TRBV5-1 and TRBJ2-5, with D perhaps assigned TRBD1 or TRBD2 (5 bases each). This CDR3 contains 14 residues. Germline V gene sequence: CDR1 SGHRS, CDR2 YFSETQ. V was pared by 4 bases and J by 5 bases, with 15 bases between. This chain's CDR3 is CASSPGTARETQYF. The DNA of the CDR3 is TGCGCCAGCAGCCCCGGGACGGCGAGGGAGACCCAGTACTTC.

Only one count was recorded for this clonotype. The rearrangement links TRBV6-5 to TRBJ2-1; TRBD1 matches 7 bases. J lost 0 bases, V lost 7 bases, and 9 bases had no gene match. CDR1 and CDR2 (germline): MNHEY, SVGAGI. The CDR3 runs to 16 residues. CDR3 sequence: CASTLTGRSSYNEQFF. DNA of the CDR3: TGTGCCAGCACCCTGACAGGGCGTAGCTCCTACAATGAGCAGTTCTTC.

The chain has TRBV10-3 and TRBJ2-3; TRBD1 aligns across 9 bases. Losses at the gene ends were 6 bases for V and 1 base for J; bases not matched to a gene: 2. CDR3 length equals 14 residues. The germline V gene has CDR1 ENHRY and CDR2 SYGVKD. CDR3 region: CAISRQGGTDTQYF. Written as DNA, the CDR3 is TGTGCCATCAGCCGACAGGGGGGCACAGATACGCAGTATTTT.

The sample holds many counts of this clonotype. The CDR3 DNA follows: TGCGCCAGCAGCCAAGAGGGCGGGGTACTAACAGATACGCAGTATTTT. Amino acids: CASSQEGGVLTDTQYF. This chain links TRBV4-1 with TRBJ2-3; D might be TRBD2 (6 bases). CDR1 is MGHRA and CDR2 is YSYEKL in the germline V gene. The CDR3 totals 16 residues. V lost 0 bases to trimming and J lost 3 bases, with 13 bases between them.

This clonotype has only one observation. In DNA form, the CDR3 reads TGTGCCAGCCTAAACTGGGGTGGAGGCGCGCAGTATTTT. As protein: CASLNWGGGAQYF. The chain combines TRBV28 with TRBJ2-3; a possible D gene is TRBD2 (5 bases). The CDR3 is made up of 13 amino acids. Trimming stripped 8 bases from V and 10 bases from J, with 19 bases between. Germline V gene sequence: CDR1 MDHEN, CDR2 SYDVKM.

This clonotype was observed a handful of times. The chain joins TRBV12-5 to TRBJ2-1, with D possibly matching TRBD1 (5 bases). Germline V gene data show CDR1 as LGHNT and CDR2 as FRNRAP. CDR3 size: 13 residues. V was trimmed by 2 bases and J by 6 bases, leaving 8 bases between them. The CDR3 loop reads CASGLYGANEQFF. CDR3 nucleotide sequence: TGTGCTAGTGGTTTGTATGGGGCCAATGAGCAGTTCTTC.

CDR3 loop: CATSRPQGVLSNQPQHF. The DNA for the CDR3 is TGTGCCACCAGCAGGCCTCAGGGGGTGCTTAGCAATCAGCCCCAGCATTTT. The V and J genes are TRBV15 and TRBJ1-5, with 7 nucleotides matching TRBD1. Germline CDR1 reads LNHNV; CDR2 reads YYDKDF (reference sequence). The CDR3 sequence is 17 residues long. Losses at the gene ends were 3 bases for V and 0 bases for J; bases not matched to a gene: 8. The variable domain in full, with the rest retrieved from reference TRBV15 and TRBJ1-5, is DAMVIQNPRYQVTQFGKPVTLSCSQTLNHNVMYWYQQKSSQAPKLLFHYYDKDFNNEADTPDNFQSRRPNTSFCFLDIRSPGLGDTAMYLCATSRPQGVLSNQPQHFGDGTRLSIL.

This clonotype occurred once. V gene TRBV2 combines with J gene TRBJ1-4; D perhaps matches TRBD1 (6 bases). V lost 5 bases, J lost 1 base, and 11 bases lay in between. The CDR3 spans 15 residues. Germline values: CDR1 SNHLY, CDR2 FYNNEI. DNA for the CDR3: TGTGCCAGCAGTCCGCAGGGGCAAACTAATGAAAAACTGTTTTTT. Protein product: CASSPQGQTNEKLFF.

The chain recombines TRBV13 with TRBJ1-2; 7 bases map to TRBD1. V shed 4 bases and J 0 bases; nucleotides not matched to a gene: 23. Germline CDR1 and CDR2: PRHDT and FYEKMQ (reference sequence). CDR3 length: 21 amino acids. CDR3 sequence reads: CASSSEIQGSGSGVANYGYTF. CDR3 in DNA: TGTGCCAGCAGCTCAGAGATACAGGGGAGCGGATCAGGTGTAGCTAACTATGGCTACACCTTC.

The table lists this clonotype with a few counts. The V and J genes are TRBV12-3 or TRBV12-4 and TRBJ1-1; 7 bases are a match to TRBD1. V was pared by 5 bases and J by 5 bases, with 17 bases of the junction left unmatched. There are 17 residues in the CDR3. The DNA of the CDR3 is TGTGCCAGCAGTCCCAAGGGTCTAGGTCAGGGGGGGACTGAAGCTTTCTTT. It translates to CASSPKGLGQGGTEAFF.

This chain joins TRBV20-1 and TRBJ2-5, with D possibly matching TRBD2 (5 bases). V gave up 6 bases and J gave up 11 bases, with 22 bases separating them. CDR3 length: 13 residues. The germline CDR1 and CDR2 sequences are DFQATT and SNEGSKA (reference sequence). CDR3 in amino acids: CSAVGERYNEQYF. CDR3 DNA: TGCAGTGCAGTGGGAGAGCGGTACAATGAGCAGTACTTC.

On this clonotype: A much larger clonotype is one base distant, so this may be a read error. The chain recombines TRBV5-1 with TRBJ1-2; D is unclear. CDR1 and CDR2 (germline): SGHRS, YFSETQ. CDR3 size: 13 residues. Trimming took off 3 bases at V and 8 bases at J, with 14 bases between the two ends. DNA of the CDR3: TGCGCCAGCAGCTGCGATAGGGTTGAAGGCTACACCTTC. Its translation is CASSCDRVEGYTF.

In this sample, this clonotype turned up once. The junction shows a germline mismatch at one end, possibly a read error. The chain couples TRBV6-5 to TRBJ2-5; possible D gene TRBD1, 6 bases. Germline loops: CDR1 MNHEY, CDR2 SVGAGI. This CDR3 comprises 14 residues. DNA for the CDR3: TGTGCCAGCAAGAGACCAGGGGTTCAAGGGACCCAGTACTTC. Amino acids: CASKRPGVQGTQYF.

The rearrangement joins TRBV4-2 to TRBJ2-1; possible D gene TRBD2, 5 bases. V was pared by 0 bases and J by 0 bases, with 12 bases between. This CDR3 region has 17 residues. Looked up from germline, CDR1 is LGHNA and CDR2 is YNFKEQ. CDR3 sequence reads: CASSQDERLGSYNEQFF. Written as DNA, the CDR3 is TGTGCCAGCAGCCAAGATGAGCGGTTGGGCTCCTACAATGAGCAGTTCTTC.

The chain recombines TRBV7-9 with TRBJ1-2; TRBD1 matches 10 bases. Germline loops: CDR1 SEHNR, CDR2 FQNEAQ (reference sequence). The V and J ends lost 7 bases and 5 bases, in that order; junction bases with no gene match: 13. The CDR3 has 16 amino acids. The CDR3 DNA reads as TGTGCCAGCACGCCGGGACAGGGGATTTTAGGGTATGGCTACACCTTC. Protein: CASTPGQGILGYGYTF.

The V and J genes are TRBV6-6 and TRBJ2-7; 7 nucleotides line up with TRBD1. This CDR3 is built from 14 residues. The V gene end was trimmed by 6 bases and the J gene end by 4 bases; junction bases not matched to a gene: 9. Germline loops: CDR1 MNHNY, CDR2 SVGAGI (reference sequence). This CDR3 reads CASSERQGRYEQYF. CDR3 in DNA: TGTGCCAGCAGCGAAAGACAGGGACGATACGAGCAGTACTTC.

This chain joins TRBV2 and TRBJ2-7, with 7 bases lining up with TRBD1. J lost 3 bases, V lost 7 bases, and 12 bases had no gene match. The CDR3 loop spans 15 amino acids. Germline V gene data show CDR1 as SNHLY and CDR2 as FYNNEI. The DNA of the CDR3 is TGTGCCAGCACGGAGGACGGACAGGTAAACTACGAGCAGTACTTC. It translates to CASTEDGQVNYEQYF.

For the CDR3, the DNA is TGTGCCAGCAGTCCCCAGGGACAGGGTAAGAATCAGCCCCAGCATTTT. Translated: CASSPQGQGKNQPQHF. The chain carries TRBV12-3 or TRBV12-4 and TRBJ1-5, with 9 positions matching TRBD1. Trimming at V came to 5 bases and at J to 4 bases, leaving 9 bases not matched to a gene. The CDR3 totals 16 residues.

V and J are TRBV9 and TRBJ2-7; TRBD2 might be the D (6 bases). This CDR3 spans 16 amino acids. V was pared by 3 bases and J by 4 bases, with 20 bases between. Germline CDR1 reads SGDLS; CDR2 reads YYNGEE. The CDR3: CASSGVSAGPGYEQYF. Here the CDR3 DNA reads TGTGCCAGCAGCGGCGTGAGTGCGGGGCCCGGGTACGAGCAGTACTTC. The variable domain in full, completed from reference TRBV9 and TRBJ2-7, reads DSGVTQTPKHLITATGQRVTLRCSPRSGDLSVYWYQQSLDQGLQFLIQYYNGEERAKGNILERFSAQQFPDLHSELNLSSLELGDSALYFCASSGVSAGPGYEQYFGPGTRLTVT.

The V and J genes are TRBV5-1 and TRBJ2-3; D gene ambiguous. The germline V gene has CDR1 SGHRS and CDR2 YFSETQ. The V and J ends lost 7 bases and 2 bases respectively, with 11 bases between them. The CDR3 runs 13 residues. The CDR3 loop reads CASSITTTDTQYF. Here the CDR3 DNA reads TGCGCCAGCTCAATAACGACCACAGATACGCAGTATTTT.